This paragraph covers one TCR beta chain sequence. This clone's antigen is unknown. Per-base quality was not reported, and no clone a single base away is much larger than it. The CDR3 regions of human TCRbeta chains were analyzed by immunosequencing. The study's processing was this. Repertoire TCRs were matched against a reference library of SARS-CoV-2-specific TCRs generated with the MIRA antigen-specificity platform. Breadth meant the fraction of unique TCRs that were SARS-CoV-2-associated, whereas depth meant the fraction of total T cells that were SARS-CoV-2-associated. Using the MIRA data, each spike-specific TCR was mapped to the spike region that the TCR reacts to and placed in a CD4 or CD8 class. Log10-transformed breadth and depth values were compared by one-way ANOVA with Sidak's multiple comparisons tests. Here the immuneACCESS table is served through TCRdb, limited to in-frame sequences with V and J called. Missing clones are a known gap in these copies; in checked studies unresolved V genes cover under half, and the rest lacks a known reason. Clone size and the V and J calls come from that table; the DNA yielded D and trimming. The sample records 90,000 to 100,000 clones, approximately 88% of which are singletons. The leading ten clones occupy roughly 3.7% of the sample.

This entry comes from a study of T cell responses to AZD1222 COVID-19 vaccine (dated by TCRdb to the early 2020s). With respect to the entire study: Because spike-specific TCR depth and breadth did not differ between the two schedules, AZD1222 recipients who got a second dose at roughly 4 weeks were pooled with those who got a second dose at roughly 12 weeks. Enrollment into the trials was organized by age into subgroups of 18-55, 56-69 and 70-plus years, and those subgroups contained 148, 28 and 57 TCR-sequenced participants, respectively. A total of approximately 240 trial participants underwent TCR sequencing, of whom 200 to 220 had received two doses of AZD1222 and around 26 had received two doses of the MenACWY control vaccine.

The CDR3 sequence holds 15 residues, the cysteine and phenylalanine included. Just CDR3 DNA is preserved here, 45 bases in frame from base 1. V ends up 2 bases short and J 4 bases short, with an unmatched junction base count of 4. Via the germline V gene, CDR1 is SGHVS and CDR2 FNYEAQ. The time point label, as the study defines it: baseline before first vaccination. Samples from vaccinated people were obtained from the UK trials COV001 and COV002, which included a single-blind randomized controlled phase 2/3 trial of AZD1222 (ChAdOx1 nCoV-19) in healthy adults. For TCRbeta chain sequencing, PBMC samples from trial participants were taken at day 0 and at day 28 after the second dose. Study-wide findings and limitations: A significant rise in spike-specific TCR breadth and depth was observed after two AZD1222 doses relative to day 0 and relative to MenACWY recipients. Epitopes outside the regions mutated in the B.1.351 and B.1.1.7 variants were reportedly recognized by nearly half of the unique spike-specific TCRs. Most participants were white British and females outnumbered males, and the authors suggested that clonal diversity may have been underestimated. Because no day 14 peak-response samples were available, the repertoires could be characterized only after the peak T cell response. Conclusions about previously exposed vaccinees are limited because only 6 or 7 AZD1222 recipients were SARS-CoV-2 seropositive at baseline. The 56-69-year group was small, and its depth increase did not reach significance, likely because of low power. The vaccine-associated CD4 TCRs covered the entire spike protein, and the dominant responses fell in regions 160-218 and 743-854.

The sample consisted of peripheral blood, taken on day 0 of AZD1222 vaccination. The chain was built from TRBV7-6 and TRBJ1-3, with 8 bases aligning to TRBD1. This clonotype was obtained from an adult in good health. CDR3 protein: CASSLRTGYGNTIYF. The bases read TGTGCCAGCAGCTTACGGACAGGGTACGGAAACACCATATATTTT.